The 20 T cell receptor beta chains below come from one sample, sequenced in a study of neurological immune-mediated disorders. A single record per CDR3 protein comes from TCRdb applying MiXCR to the 5' RACE reads. The sample yields about 65,000 distinct CDR3 sequences, 4.1% seen once. The source material was PBMCs. Receptors were obtained from a man aged 50-60 years with multiple sclerosis.

Many counts were recorded for this clonotype. The chain uses TRBV11-2 and TRBJ1-3; D is undetermined. Trimming pared 7 bases from V and 3 bases from J, leaving 10 bases between. This CDR3 is built from 13 residues. Per the germline V gene, CDR1 is SGHAT and CDR2 is FQNNGV. For the CDR3, the DNA is TGTGCCAGCACCCCCGCGGTTGGAAACACCATATATTTT. Translation gives CASTPAVGNTIYF.

This clonotype was picked up a small number of times. The rearrangement uses TRBV4-3 and TRBJ2-2, with 7 positions matching TRBD2. Germline V CDR1 and CDR2: LGHNA, YSLEER. Trimming cost V 0 bases and J 1 base; bases outside gene matches: 5. This CDR3 has 17 amino acids. The DNA of the CDR3 is TGCGCCAGCAGCCAAGATAGGGCTAGCGGGAACACCGGGGAGCTGTTTTTT. Translating gives CASSQDRASGNTGELFF.

This clonotype was picked up many times. The chain couples TRBV6-2 or TRBV6-3 to TRBJ2-7; perhaps TRBD1 as D (5 bases). This CDR3 spans 16 amino acids. Between the trimmed V and J ends, which lost 2 bases and 0 bases, there was a span of 14 bases. Germline V CDR1 and CDR2: MNHEY, SVGEGT. This CDR3 reads CASSYGSRESSYEQYF. DNA of the CDR3: TGTGCCAGCAGTTACGGTTCCAGGGAAAGCTCCTACGAGCAGTACTTC.

Ten or more counts support this clonotype. J is TRBJ1-1 and V is TRBV4-1, with 7 bases lining up with TRBD1. Germline V gene data show CDR1 as MGHRA and CDR2 as YSYEKL. Trimming took 4 bases from V and 0 from J; bases not matched to a gene: 2. The CDR3 consists of 14 residues. CDR3 nucleotides: TGCGCCAGCAGCCCGGGACAGCTGAACACTGAAGCTTTCTTT. Its protein is CASSPGQLNTEAFF.

This clonotype was seen repeatedly, ten times or more. The genes are TRBV28 and TRBJ1-2, with D uncertain. From germline, CDR1 is MDHEN and CDR2 SYDVKM. The germline V and J ends were trimmed by 4 bases and 5 bases, with 8 bases remaining between them. This CDR3 spans 12 amino acids. This CDR3 reads CASSSRWYGYTF. For the CDR3, the DNA is TGTGCCAGCAGTTCCCGTTGGTATGGCTACACCTTC.

This clonotype showed up many times. DNA of the CDR3: TGTGCCAGCAGGACTAGTCTGGGCACAGATACGCAGTATTTT. The encoded protein is CASRTSLGTDTQYF. The chain couples TRBV7-2 to TRBJ2-3, with D possibly being TRBD2 (6 bases). The CDR3 has 14 residues. V lost 6 bases and J 1 base, leaving 11 bases between the germline ends. Germline assignment: CDR1 SGHTA and CDR2 FQGNSA.

This clonotype was detected ten times or more. The V gene is TRBV21-1, the J gene TRBJ2-3; the table calls TRBD1, which could not be checked here. TRBV21-1 constitutes a pseudogene. The CDR3 length is 19 residues. This chain's CDR3 is CASSNQWTGGDCGTDTQYF. The CDR3 nucleotides are TGTGCCAGCAGCAACCAGTGGACAGGGGGCGACTGCGGCACAGATACGCAGTATTTT.

The table lists this clonotype with many counts. This sequence joins TRBV20-1 and TRBJ2-7; TRBD1 matches 7 bases. CDR3 size: 16 residues. Germline trimming cut 2 bases from V and 2 bases from J; bases unmatched to any gene: 12. Germline V gene lookup returns CDR1 DFQATT and CDR2 SNEGSKA (reference sequence). The CDR3 spells CSARSGQELFPYEQYF. The DNA of the CDR3 is TGCAGTGCTAGATCCGGACAGGAGCTTTTCCCCTACGAGCAGTACTTC.

V usage is TRBV12-3 or TRBV12-4 and J usage is TRBJ2-3; TRBD1 might be the D (6 bases). V gave up 1 base and J gave up 1 base, with 9 bases separating them. This CDR3 has 15 amino acids. CDR3 region: CASSLVTGRTDTQYF. CDR3 nucleotides: TGTGCCAGCAGTTTAGTGACAGGACGCACAGATACGCAGTATTTT.

This clonotype has ten or more counts. The chain is built from TRBV10-3 and TRBJ2-1; 11 bases fit TRBD2. CDR3 length: 14 amino acids. The germline V gene has CDR1 ENHRY and CDR2 SYGVKD. The V segment lost 7 bases and the J segment 6 bases; nucleotides outside the gene matches: 5. The CDR3: CAIKLAGGLNEQFF. For the CDR3, the DNA is TGTGCCATCAAGCTAGCGGGGGGCCTCAATGAGCAGTTCTTC.

This clonotype was recorded at least ten times. The chain joins TRBV20-1 to TRBJ1-5, with D perhaps TRBD1 (6 bases). Trimming pared 0 bases from V and 2 bases from J, leaving 17 bases between. This CDR3 is 17 amino acids long. Germline lookup yields CDR1 DFQATT and CDR2 SNEGSKA (reference sequence). CDR3 sequence (DNA): TGCAGTGCTAGAGATCGGGGAGGGGGAACAGGCAATCAGCCCCAGCATTTT. Translation gives CSARDRGGGTGNQPQHF.

This clonotype was counted at least ten times. V usage is TRBV4-3 and J usage is TRBJ2-2, with D unresolved. This CDR3 is 17 amino acids long. V gave up 1 base and J gave up 0 bases, with 12 bases separating them. From germline, CDR1 is LGHNA and CDR2 YSLEER. The CDR3 here is CASSQVQPFSNTGELFF. The CDR3 nucleotides read TGCGCCAGCAGCCAAGTACAACCATTTTCGAACACCGGGGAGCTGTTTTTT.

This clonotype came up many times. CDR3 region: CASSSGAGDTQYF. CDR3 DNA sequence: TGTGCCAGCAGTTCGGGGGCAGGCGATACGCAGTATTTT. The rearrangement joins TRBV6-2 or TRBV6-3 to TRBJ2-3; the D gene could be TRBD1 or TRBD2 (6 bases each). Germline values: CDR1 MNHEY, CDR2 SVGEGT. This CDR3 region has 13 residues. V lost 4 bases and J 6 bases, leaving 11 bases between the germline ends.

This clonotype was counted a few times. A much more abundant neighbour one base away suggests this may be a read error. V gene TRBV3-1 combines with J gene TRBJ2-7, with D possibly matching TRBD2 (7 bases). Trimming shortened V by 5 bases and J by 13 bases, and 18 bases separated the two germline ends. This CDR3 has 12 amino acids. Per germline, CDR1 LGHDT and CDR2 YNNKEL (reference sequence). CDR3 region: CASSKSRGAEYF. CDR3 in DNA: TGTGCCAGCAGCAAGTCACGGGGGGCCGAATACTTC.

This clonotype was seen many times. The genes are TRBV20-1 and TRBJ2-5, with D maybe TRBD2 (7 bases). Per germline, CDR1 DFQATT and CDR2 SNEGSKA (reference sequence). With 1 base removed from V and 2 bases from J, the gap between germline ends came to 14 bases. The CDR3 sequence is 15 residues long. The CDR3 is CSARAWRGPQETQYF. DNA for the CDR3: TGCAGTGCTAGAGCTTGGCGGGGGCCGCAAGAGACCCAGTACTTC.

The table lists this clonotype with many counts. The chain has TRBV7-2 and TRBJ2-6, with no clear D. CDR3 size: 15 residues. CDR1 is SGHTA and CDR2 is FQGNSA in the germline V gene. Deletions cut 0 bases from V and 4 bases from J, with 7 bases between. CDR3 sequence (DNA): TGTGCCAGCAGCTTAGCAGGGCCCGGGGCCAACGTCCTGACTTTC. Residues: CASSLAGPGANVLTF.

This clonotype was found many times. J is TRBJ1-1 and V is TRBV15, with 7 bases lining up with TRBD1. This CDR3 is built from 16 residues. The V segment lost 4 bases and the J segment 6 bases; nucleotides outside the gene matches: 14. Germline V CDR1 and CDR2: LNHNV, YYDKDF (reference sequence). The CDR3 protein is CATSTAGQAWVAEAFF. DNA for the CDR3: TGTGCCACCAGCACAGCCGGACAGGCTTGGGTGGCTGAAGCTTTCTTT.

This clonotype was seen repeatedly, ten times or more. The chain couples TRBV20-1 to TRBJ2-5; D not certain. V lost 0 bases and J lost 2, with 10 bases in between. Germline V gives CDR1 DFQATT, CDR2 SNEGSKA (reference sequence). The CDR3 totals 14 residues. The CDR3 DNA follows: TGCAGTGCTAGAGATACCACTCTACAAGAGACCCAGTACTTC. It translates to CSARDTTLQETQYF.

This clonotype was recorded many times. This rearrangement joins TRBV20-1 to TRBJ2-7; no definite D call. Germline CDR1 reads DFQATT; CDR2 reads SNEGSKA (reference sequence). This CDR3 is built from 16 residues. V lost 0 bases, J lost 0 bases, and 15 bases lay in between. The CDR3 sequence: CSARDVGSSPSYEQYV. In DNA form, the CDR3 reads TGCAGTGCTAGAGATGTCGGCAGCAGCCCCTCCTACGAGCAGTACGTC.

This clonotype was recorded at least ten times. The junction departs from the called germline gene at one end, perhaps through a read error. The chain combines TRBV7-7 with TRBJ2-5; D unclear. This CDR3 is 13 amino acids long. Germline CDR1 and CDR2: SSHAT and FNYEAQ (reference sequence). CDR3: CASSVQNQETQYF. In DNA form, the CDR3 reads TGTGCTAGCAGCGTACAGAACCAAGAGACCCAGTACTTC.